This record looks at one T cell receptor (beta chain) sequence and its context. This record comes from a study of blood T cell repertoires in COVID-19. As for the study in general: Whether acute or convalescent, the COVID-19 samples came from the United States, Italy and Spain. In each case, the material was cDNA or gDNA derived from T cells, B-cell-depleted T cells, or PBMCs.

Trimming cost V 5 bases and J 8 bases; bases outside gene matches: 6. CDR1 is LNHDA, CDR2 SQIVND, per germline (reference sequence). The CDR3 loop spans 13 amino acids. Source study methods: Reference gene primer amplification in the assay estimated nucleated cell counts. Method: immunoSEQ multiplex PCR; TCRdb's copy keeps in-frame clones and lacks some. V, J and clone size are those of that table, while D and trimming were read from the DNA. The sample consists of over 100,000 clones, roughly 86% of them appearing once. The sequencing input was peripheral blood. This chain uses TRBV19 with TRBJ1-2, with 9 nucleotides matching TRBD1. The TCR comes from a man aged 35 to 55 with acute or convalescent COVID-19. The chain's CDR3 is CASSLQGAGGYTF. The CDR3, as DNA: TGTGCCAGTAGTTTACAGGGGGCCGGAGGCTACACCTTC. Variable domain in full (rest from reference TRBV19 and TRBJ1-2): DGGITQSPKYLFRKEGQNVTLSCEQNLNHDAMYWYRQDPGQGLRLIYYSQIVNDFQKGDIAEGYSVSREKKESFPLTVTSAQKNPTAFYLCASSLQGAGGYTFGSGTRLTVV.